A single sample gave rise to the 25 T cell receptor beta chains below, sequenced in a study of blood T cell repertoires in COVID-19. Here immunoSEQ multiplex PCR was the method, and the copy in TCRdb shows in-frame clones only, minus some. The sample yields 150,000 to 160,000 clones, 91% seen once. The sequenced sample was peripheral blood. The receptors stem from a man aged 50 to 59 with acute or convalescent COVID-19.

In its sample, this clone was seen once. The chain has TRBV11-2 and TRBJ1-6; 10 bases align to TRBD1. Germline loops: CDR1 SGHAT, CDR2 FQNNGV. V shed 5 bases and J 7 bases; nucleotides not matched to a gene: 17. This CDR3 region has 19 residues. The CDR3 loop is CASSISGTGAPFRNSPLHF. CDR3 coding DNA: TGTGCCAGCAGCATCTCCGGGACAGGGGCGCCGTTTAGGAATTCACCCCTCCACTTT.

The chain links TRBV5-1 to TRBJ1-1; tentatively, D is TRBD1 (5 bases). The CDR3 contains 15 residues. Between the trimmed V and J ends, which lost 3 bases and 1 base, there was a span of 13 bases. Germline CDR1 is SGHRS and CDR2 is YFSETQ. This chain's CDR3 is CASSYGGTANTEAFF. The CDR3 coding sequence is TGCGCCAGCAGCTACGGAGGGACGGCGAACACTGAAGCTTTCTTT.

The chain uses TRBV27 and TRBJ2-1, with D hard to call. Per germline, CDR1 MNHEY and CDR2 SMNVEV (reference sequence). This CDR3 contains 15 residues. V dropped 2 bases and J dropped 0 bases, with 8 bases sitting between them. As DNA, the CDR3 is TGTGCCAGCAGTTTAGTGCGGAGCTCCTACAATGAGCAGTTCTTC. Translating it yields CASSLVRSSYNEQFF.

On this clone itself: Germline is not matched at one junction end, which may reflect a read error. The V call is TRBV5-1, the J call TRBJ1-1; 7 bases are shared with TRBD1. The CDR3 has 17 amino acids. CDR1 is SGHRS, CDR2 YFSETQ, per germline. The CDR3 DNA follows: TGCGCCAGCAGTTTGGATCTAGTCCGGGACAGAAACACTGAAGCTTTCTTT. Its protein product is CASSLDLVRDRNTEAFF.

The chain employs TRBV9 and TRBJ2-4; 7 bases line up with TRBD1. V lost 3 bases and J lost 0; bases outside the gene matches: 6. There are 16 residues in the CDR3. The germline V gene encodes CDR1 SGDLS and CDR2 YYNGEE. Here the CDR3 reads CASSGGQALAKNIQYF. CDR3 in DNA: TGTGCCAGCAGCGGAGGACAGGCGCTAGCCAAAAACATTCAGTACTTC.

DNA for the CDR3: TGTGCCAGCAGCCCCGTTGGGACACTGAACACTGAAGCTTTCTTT. Translation gives CASSPVGTLNTEAFF. The chain combines TRBV5-8 with TRBJ1-1; D might be TRBD1 (6 bases). In germline, CDR1 is SGHTS, CDR2 YDEGEE. CDR3 size: 15 residues. V was shortened by 4 bases and J by 0 bases, with 13 bases between the two germline ends.

This clone was observed a few times. The chain links TRBV6-6 to TRBJ1-3, with TRBD1 as a possible D gene (5 bases). CDR1 and CDR2 from the germline V gene are MNHNY and SVGAGI (reference sequence). The length of the CDR3 is 14 residues. V lost 6 bases and J lost 4, with 13 bases in between. CDR3 region: CASSLTGGGNTIYF. The CDR3 DNA reads as TGTGCCAGCAGCCTCACAGGTGGAGGAAACACCATATATTTT.

V is TRBV7-2 and J is TRBJ1-2, with 9 bases identical to TRBD1. Germline CDR1 SGHTA, CDR2 FQGNSA. The CDR3 sequence is 14 residues long. J was trimmed by 4 bases and V by 6 bases; bases with no gene match: 6. This CDR3 reads CASRQTGGPYGYTF. CDR3 bases: TGTGCCAGCAGACAGACAGGGGGGCCCTATGGCTACACCTTC.

The chain has TRBV19 and TRBJ2-1; 7 nucleotides agree with TRBD1. This CDR3 spans 14 amino acids. CDR1 is LNHDA, CDR2 SQIVND, per germline (reference sequence). V lost 5 bases, J lost 8 bases, and 9 bases stayed unmatched. CDR3 nucleotides: TGTGCCAGTAGTGTACAGGGGATTTGGGATGAGCAGTTCTTC. As protein: CASSVQGIWDEQFF.

As DNA, the CDR3 is TGTGCCAGCAGCTTAACAGGAACTAATGAAAAACTGTTTTTT. Translating gives CASSLTGTNEKLFF. The V call is TRBV7-9, the J call TRBJ1-4; a possible D gene is TRBD1 (5 bases). Germline-derived CDR1 and CDR2 are SEHNR and FQNEAQ (reference sequence). This CDR3 has 14 amino acids. The V and J ends lost 2 bases and 1 base respectively, with 5 bases between them.

The chain combines TRBV24-1 with TRBJ1-1; D is perhaps TRBD1 (5 bases). This CDR3 has 15 residues. Germline lookup yields CDR1 KGHDR and CDR2 SFDVKD. V gave up 6 bases and J gave up 1 base, with 14 bases separating them. The CDR3 nucleotides read TGTGCCACCAGTAGTACTGGAGGGACGAACACTGAAGCTTTCTTT. This encodes CATSSTGGTNTEAFF.

The chain has TRBV19 and TRBJ2-5; possible D gene TRBD1, 7 bases. The CDR3 length is 15 residues. The germline CDR1 and CDR2 sequences are LNHDA and SQIVND (reference sequence). V lost 0 bases and J lost 5, with 13 bases in between. DNA for the CDR3: TGTGCCAGTAGTATAGACCTATCAGGGGGGGAGACCCAGTACTTC. This sequence encodes CASSIDLSGGETQYF.

This clone is a singleton in its sample. This rearrangement joins TRBV10-1 to TRBJ2-2, with D hard to call. Germline-derived CDR1 and CDR2 are WNHNN and SYGVQD (reference sequence). The CDR3 length is 12 residues. Trimming removed 5 bases from V and 5 bases from J, with 6 bases in between. CDR3 DNA: TGCGCCAGCAGTCAGGTGACCGGGGAGCTGTTTTTT. This translates into CASSQVTGELFF.

The chain couples TRBV6-2 or TRBV6-3 to TRBJ2-7, with TRBD2 matching over 10 bases. This CDR3 region has 14 residues. With V trimmed by 4 bases and J by 4 bases, 4 bases remained unmatched. Germline CDR1 reads MNHEY; CDR2 reads SVGEGT. The CDR3 sequence is CASSWGTSVYEQYF. The CDR3 DNA is TGTGCCAGCAGTTGGGGGACTAGCGTGTACGAGCAGTACTTC.

This chain links TRBV30 with TRBJ2-2; TRBD2 matches 15 bases. Germline assignment: CDR1 GTSNPN and CDR2 SVGIG (reference sequence). The CDR3 covers 20 residues. Trimming cost V 0 bases and J 0 bases; bases outside gene matches: 8. CDR3 coding DNA: TGTGCCTGGAGTGTACCAGGACTAGCGGGGGGGAAGGCGAACACCGGGGAGCTGTTTTTT. Amino acid sequence: CAWSVPGLAGGKANTGELFF.

The rearrangement joins TRBV28 to TRBJ1-1; D gene unclear. Trimming took off 1 base at V and 6 bases at J, with 15 bases between the two ends. Per the germline V gene, CDR1 is MDHEN and CDR2 is SYDVKM. The CDR3 is 15 residues long. CDR3 in amino acids: CASSLLATIFAEAFF. The CDR3 DNA reads TGTGCCAGCAGTTTATTGGCAACTATTTTCGCTGAAGCTTTCTTT.

The chain recombines TRBV9 with TRBJ2-3; 10 nucleotides match TRBD1. The V gene's germline CDR1 is SGDLS and CDR2 YYNGEE. The CDR3 extends over 15 amino acids. V lost 0 bases to trimming and J lost 8 bases; unmatched junction nucleotides: 6. Here the CDR3 reads CASSVGDRGLGTQYF. For the CDR3, the DNA is TGTGCCAGCAGCGTAGGGGACAGGGGACTGGGTACGCAGTATTTT.

This chain connects TRBV28 to TRBJ2-5; 11 bases are a match to TRBD2. This CDR3 has 14 amino acids. Trimming removed 8 bases from V and 5 bases from J; junction bases left unmatched: 7. Per the germline V gene, CDR1 is MDHEN and CDR2 is SYDVKM. CDR3 in amino acids: CASDVAGGWETQYF. In DNA, the CDR3 is TGTGCCAGCGATGTAGCGGGAGGGTGGGAGACCCAGTACTTC.

V is TRBV18 and J is TRBJ2-3; D is perhaps TRBD1 (5 bases). Trimming pared 3 bases from V and 4 bases from J, leaving 14 bases between. This CDR3 spans 15 amino acids. The germline V gene has CDR1 KGHSH and CDR2 LQKENI. In nucleotides, the CDR3 is TGTGCCAGCTCACCGGACACTCCCCTCCCAGATACGCAGTATTTT. Protein: CASSPDTPLPDTQYF.

The CDR3 DNA sequence: TGTGCCACCAGTGAATCCCTCGGACAGGGCTTAGCTGGCTACACCTTC. Amino acid sequence: CATSESLGQGLAGYTF. V usage is TRBV24-1 and J usage is TRBJ1-2; 8 bases align to TRBD1. Germline assignment: CDR1 KGHDR and CDR2 SFDVKD. With V trimmed by 4 bases and J by 7 bases, 13 bases remained unmatched. This CDR3 has 16 residues.

The CDR3 DNA sequence: TGTGCCAGCAGCCAAGAGGGTGGGGTTGGCAGGGAGGCAGGCTACACCTTC. Its protein product is CASSQEGGVGREAGYTF. The chain uses TRBV3-1 (or the pseudogene TRBV3-2) and TRBJ1-2; tentatively, D is TRBD1 (5 bases). CDR1 is LGHDT and CDR2 is YNNKEL in the germline V gene (reference sequence). Trimming pared 0 bases from V and 8 bases from J, leaving 22 bases between. The CDR3 is 17 amino acids.

The chain is built from TRBV4-3 and TRBJ2-3; TRBD1 aligns across 8 bases. The CDR3 consists of 15 residues. Germline trimming cut 3 bases from V and 0 bases from J; bases unmatched to any gene: 2. Per germline, CDR1 LGHNA and CDR2 YSLEER. As DNA, the CDR3 is TGCGCCAGCAGCCACCGGACAGGGAGCACAGATACGCAGTATTTT. Translating it yields CASSHRTGSTDTQYF.

The chain joins TRBV18 to TRBJ2-5; 12 bases align to TRBD1. V trimming: 2 bases; J trimming: 4 bases; junction bases outside the gene matches: 8. This CDR3 region has 17 residues. In germline, CDR1 is KGHSH, CDR2 LQKENI. The CDR3: CASSPIWDRGQVETQYF. The DNA for the CDR3 is TGTGCCAGCTCACCAATCTGGGACAGGGGGCAAGTAGAGACCCAGTACTTC.

The rearrangement uses TRBV29-1 and TRBJ2-2; possibly TRBD2 for D (5 bases). The CDR3 covers 16 residues. Trimming removed 0 bases from V and 0 bases from J, with 11 bases in between. CDR1 and CDR2 from the germline V gene are SQVTM and ANQGSEA. The DNA for the CDR3 is TGCAGCGTTGAAGATCGAGAGGGCGCGAACACCGGGGAGCTGTTTTTT. Protein sequence: CSVEDREGANTGELFF.

This sequence joins TRBV9 and TRBJ2-7; tentative D call: TRBD2 (6 bases). Trimming left V 4 bases short and J 1 base short, with 15 bases between. CDR1 and CDR2 (germline): SGDLS, YYNGEE. The CDR3 loop spans 15 amino acids. The CDR3 bases are TGTGCCAGCAGCCCACGACTAGACCTATCCTACGAGCAGTACTTC. Protein sequence: CASSPRLDLSYEQYF.